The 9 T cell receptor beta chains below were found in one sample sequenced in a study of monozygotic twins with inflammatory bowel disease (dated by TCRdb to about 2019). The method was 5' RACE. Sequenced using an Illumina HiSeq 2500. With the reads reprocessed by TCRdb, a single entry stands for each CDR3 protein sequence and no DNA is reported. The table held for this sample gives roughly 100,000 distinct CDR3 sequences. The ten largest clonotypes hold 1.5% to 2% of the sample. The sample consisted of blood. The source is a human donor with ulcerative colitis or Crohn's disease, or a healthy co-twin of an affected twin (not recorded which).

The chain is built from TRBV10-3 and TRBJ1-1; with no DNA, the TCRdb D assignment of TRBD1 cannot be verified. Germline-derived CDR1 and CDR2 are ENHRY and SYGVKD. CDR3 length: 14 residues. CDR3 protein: CAISARGANTEAFF.

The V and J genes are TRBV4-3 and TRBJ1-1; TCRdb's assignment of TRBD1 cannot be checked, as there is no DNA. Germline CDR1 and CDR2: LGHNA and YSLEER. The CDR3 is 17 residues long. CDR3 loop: CASSQDLSGTGHTEAFF.

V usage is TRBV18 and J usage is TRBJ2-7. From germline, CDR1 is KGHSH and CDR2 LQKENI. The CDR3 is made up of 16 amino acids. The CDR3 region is CASSPRRTATNDEQYF.

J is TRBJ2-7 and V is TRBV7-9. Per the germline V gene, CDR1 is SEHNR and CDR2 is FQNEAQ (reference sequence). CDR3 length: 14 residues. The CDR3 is CASSLVSGYYEQYF.

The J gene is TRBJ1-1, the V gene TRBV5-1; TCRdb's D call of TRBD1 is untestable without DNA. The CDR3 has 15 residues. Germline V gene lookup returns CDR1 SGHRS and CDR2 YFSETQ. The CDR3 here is CASSGSTAGRTEAFF.

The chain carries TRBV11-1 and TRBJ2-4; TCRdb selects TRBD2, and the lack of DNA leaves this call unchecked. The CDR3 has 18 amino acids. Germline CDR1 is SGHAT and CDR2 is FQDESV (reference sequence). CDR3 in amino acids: CASSHRQDGESSGNIQYF.

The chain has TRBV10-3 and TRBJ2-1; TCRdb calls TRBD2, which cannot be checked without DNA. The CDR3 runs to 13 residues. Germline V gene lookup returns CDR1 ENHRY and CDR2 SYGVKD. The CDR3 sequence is CAISSSSDNEQFF.

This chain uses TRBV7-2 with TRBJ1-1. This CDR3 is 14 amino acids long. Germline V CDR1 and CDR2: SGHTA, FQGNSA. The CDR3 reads CASSLAMVGFRAFF.

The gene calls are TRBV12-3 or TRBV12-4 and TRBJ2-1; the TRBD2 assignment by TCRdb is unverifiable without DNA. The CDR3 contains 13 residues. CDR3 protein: CASSLIGSPRQFF.